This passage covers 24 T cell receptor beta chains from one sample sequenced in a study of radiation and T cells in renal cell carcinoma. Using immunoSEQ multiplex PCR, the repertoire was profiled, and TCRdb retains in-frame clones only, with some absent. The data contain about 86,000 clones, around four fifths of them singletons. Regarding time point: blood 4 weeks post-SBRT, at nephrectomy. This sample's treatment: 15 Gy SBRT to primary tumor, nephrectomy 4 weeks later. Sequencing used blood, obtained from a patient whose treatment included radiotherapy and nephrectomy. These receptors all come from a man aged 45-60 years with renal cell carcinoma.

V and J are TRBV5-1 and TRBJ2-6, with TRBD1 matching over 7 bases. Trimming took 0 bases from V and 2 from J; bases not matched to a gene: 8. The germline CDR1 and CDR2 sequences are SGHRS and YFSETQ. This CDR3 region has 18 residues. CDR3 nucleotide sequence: TGCGCCAGCAGCTTGGTGGGACAGCGGAATACTGGGGCCAACGTCCTGACTTTC. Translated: CASSLVGQRNTGANVLTF.

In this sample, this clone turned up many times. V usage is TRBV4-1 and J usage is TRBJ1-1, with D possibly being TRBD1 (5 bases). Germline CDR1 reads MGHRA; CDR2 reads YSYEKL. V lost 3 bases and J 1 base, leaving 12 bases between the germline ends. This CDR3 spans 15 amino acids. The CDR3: CASSHAGMENTEAFF. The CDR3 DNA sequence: TGCGCCAGCAGCCACGCAGGGATGGAGAACACTGAAGCTTTCTTT.

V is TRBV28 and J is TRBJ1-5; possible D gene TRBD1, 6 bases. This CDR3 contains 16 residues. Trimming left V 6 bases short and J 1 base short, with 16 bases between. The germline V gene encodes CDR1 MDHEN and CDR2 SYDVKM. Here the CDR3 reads CASSRPTGTSNQPQHF. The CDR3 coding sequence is TGTGCCAGCAGCCGCCCTACAGGGACGAGCAATCAGCCCCAGCATTTT.

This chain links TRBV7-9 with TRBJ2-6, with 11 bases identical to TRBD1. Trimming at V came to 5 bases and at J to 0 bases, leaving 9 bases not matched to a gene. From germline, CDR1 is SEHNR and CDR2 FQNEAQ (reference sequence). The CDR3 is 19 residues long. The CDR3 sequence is CASSKNVGTGGSGANVLTF. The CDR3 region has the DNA TGTGCCAGCAGCAAGAATGTAGGGACAGGGGGCTCTGGGGCCAACGTCCTGACTTTC.

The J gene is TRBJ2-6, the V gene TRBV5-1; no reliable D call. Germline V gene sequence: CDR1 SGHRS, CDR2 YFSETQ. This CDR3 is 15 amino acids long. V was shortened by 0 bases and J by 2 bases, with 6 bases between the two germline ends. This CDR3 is CASSLATAGANVLTF. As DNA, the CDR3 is TGCGCCAGCAGCTTGGCCACGGCTGGGGCCAACGTCCTGACTTTC.

The CDR3 region has the DNA TGTGCCAGCAGCCTGAGCGGCACCGGGGAGCTGTTTTTT. Its protein product is CASSLSGTGELFF. This chain uses TRBV7-9 with TRBJ2-2, with a weak D call TRBD2 (5 bases). The CDR3 totals 13 residues. Between the trimmed V and J ends, which lost 5 bases and 4 bases, there was a span of 8 bases. Per the germline V gene, CDR1 is SEHNR and CDR2 is FQNEAQ (reference sequence). Full variable domain (rest looked up from reference TRBV7-9 and TRBJ2-2): DTGVSQNPRHKITKRGQNVTFRCDPISEHNRLYWYRQTLGQGPEFLTYFQNEAQLEKSRLLSDRFSAERPKGSFSTLEIQRTEQGDSAMYLCASSLSGTGELFFGEGSRLTVL.

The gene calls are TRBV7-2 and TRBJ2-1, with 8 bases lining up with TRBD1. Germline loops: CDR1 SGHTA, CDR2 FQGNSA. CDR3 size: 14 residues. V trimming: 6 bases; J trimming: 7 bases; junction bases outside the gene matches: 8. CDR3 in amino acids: CASRSTGGINEQFF. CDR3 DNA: TGTGCCAGCAGGTCAACAGGGGGGATTAATGAGCAGTTCTTC.

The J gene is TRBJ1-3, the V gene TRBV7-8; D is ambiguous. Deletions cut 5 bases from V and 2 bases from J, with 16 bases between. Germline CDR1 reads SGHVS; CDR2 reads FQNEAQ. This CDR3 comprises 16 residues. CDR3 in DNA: TGTGCCAGCAGCGACCACTCAGCAGGACCTGGAAACACCATATATTTT. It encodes CASSDHSAGPGNTIYF.

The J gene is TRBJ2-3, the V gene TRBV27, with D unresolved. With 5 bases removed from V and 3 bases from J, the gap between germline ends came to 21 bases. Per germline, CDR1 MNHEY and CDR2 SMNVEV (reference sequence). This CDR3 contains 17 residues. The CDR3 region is CASSHFPRLTSTDTQYF. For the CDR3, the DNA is TGTGCCAGCAGTCACTTCCCTAGGTTAACTTCGACAGATACGCAGTATTTT.

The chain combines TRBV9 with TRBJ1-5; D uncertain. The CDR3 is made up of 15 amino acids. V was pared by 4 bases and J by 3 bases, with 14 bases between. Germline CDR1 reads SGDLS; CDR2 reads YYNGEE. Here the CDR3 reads CASSPGNIPNQPQHF. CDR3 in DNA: TGTGCCAGCAGCCCCGGGAATATCCCCAATCAGCCCCAGCATTTT.

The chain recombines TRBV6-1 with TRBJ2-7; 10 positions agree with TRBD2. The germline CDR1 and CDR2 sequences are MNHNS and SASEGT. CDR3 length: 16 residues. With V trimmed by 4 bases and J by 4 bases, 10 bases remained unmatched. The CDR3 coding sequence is TGTGCCAGCAGTGTTCGTCGTCTAGCGGGGGCTTACGAGCAGTACTTC. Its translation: CASSVRRLAGAYEQYF.

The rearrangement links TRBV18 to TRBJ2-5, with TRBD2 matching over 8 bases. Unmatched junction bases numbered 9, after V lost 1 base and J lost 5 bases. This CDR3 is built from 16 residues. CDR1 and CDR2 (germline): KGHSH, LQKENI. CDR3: CASSPQTGGLWETQYF. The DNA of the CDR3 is TGTGCCAGCTCACCACAAACGGGGGGGCTCTGGGAGACCCAGTACTTC. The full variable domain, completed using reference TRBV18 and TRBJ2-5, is NAGVMQNPRHLVRRRGQEARLRCSPMKGHSHVYWYRQLPEEGLKFMVYLQKENIIDESGMPKERFSAEFPKEGPSILRIQQVVRGDSAAYFCASSPQTGGLWETQYFGPGTRLLVL.

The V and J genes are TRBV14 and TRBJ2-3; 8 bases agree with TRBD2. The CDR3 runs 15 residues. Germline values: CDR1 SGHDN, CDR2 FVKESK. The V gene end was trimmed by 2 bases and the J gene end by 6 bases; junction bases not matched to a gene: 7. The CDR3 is CASSQSSGSLDTQYF. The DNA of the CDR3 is TGTGCCAGCAGCCAATCCAGCGGGAGCCTGGATACGCAGTATTTT. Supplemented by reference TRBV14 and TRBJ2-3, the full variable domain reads EAGVTQFPSHSVIEKGQTVTLRCDPISGHDNLYWYRRVMGKEIKFLLHFVKESKQDESGMPNNRFLAERTGGTYSTLKVQPAELEDSGVYFCASSQSSGSLDTQYFGPGTRLTVL.

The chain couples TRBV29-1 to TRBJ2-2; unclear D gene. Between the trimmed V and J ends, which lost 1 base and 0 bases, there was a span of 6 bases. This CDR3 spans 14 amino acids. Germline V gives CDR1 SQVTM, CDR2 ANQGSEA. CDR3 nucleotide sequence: TGCAGCGTTGAAGTAAACGCGAACACCGGGGAGCTGTTTTTT. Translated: CSVEVNANTGELFF.

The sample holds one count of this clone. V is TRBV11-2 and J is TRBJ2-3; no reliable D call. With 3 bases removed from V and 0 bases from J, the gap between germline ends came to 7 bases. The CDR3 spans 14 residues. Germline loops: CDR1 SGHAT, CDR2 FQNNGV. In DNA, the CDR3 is TGTGCCAGCAGCTTTGGGTTAAGCACAGATACGCAGTATTTT. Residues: CASSFGLSTDTQYF.

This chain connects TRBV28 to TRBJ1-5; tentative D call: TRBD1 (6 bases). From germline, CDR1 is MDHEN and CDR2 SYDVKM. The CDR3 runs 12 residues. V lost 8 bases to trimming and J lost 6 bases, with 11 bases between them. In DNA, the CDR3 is TGTGCCAGCCAACCACAGGGTCAGCCCCAGCATTTT. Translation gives CASQPQGQPQHF.

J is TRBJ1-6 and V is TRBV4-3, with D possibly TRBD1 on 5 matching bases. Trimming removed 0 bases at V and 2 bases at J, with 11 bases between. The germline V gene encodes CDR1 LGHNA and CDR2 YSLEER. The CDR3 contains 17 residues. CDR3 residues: CASSQENRRPYNSPLHF. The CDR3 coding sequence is TGCGCCAGCAGCCAAGAAAACAGGCGCCCCTATAATTCACCCCTCCACTTT.

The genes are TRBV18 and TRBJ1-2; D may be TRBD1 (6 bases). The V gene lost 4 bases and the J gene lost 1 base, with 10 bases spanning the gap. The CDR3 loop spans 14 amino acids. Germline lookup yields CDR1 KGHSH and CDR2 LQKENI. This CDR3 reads CASSLQGNNYGYTF. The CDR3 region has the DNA TGTGCCAGCTCACTACAGGGAAATAACTATGGCTACACCTTC.

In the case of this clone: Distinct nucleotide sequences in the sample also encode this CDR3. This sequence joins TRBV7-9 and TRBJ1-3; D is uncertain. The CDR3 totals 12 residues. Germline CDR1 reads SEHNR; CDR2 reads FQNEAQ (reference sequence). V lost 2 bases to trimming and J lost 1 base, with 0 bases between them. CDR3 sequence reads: CASSLSGNTIYF. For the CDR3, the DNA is TGTGCCAGCAGCTTATCTGGAAACACCATATATTTT.

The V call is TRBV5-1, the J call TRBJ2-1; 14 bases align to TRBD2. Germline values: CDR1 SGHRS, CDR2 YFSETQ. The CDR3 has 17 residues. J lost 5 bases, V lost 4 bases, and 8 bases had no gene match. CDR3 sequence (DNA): TGCGCCAGCAGCCTGAGACTAGCGGGGGGGAAAAACAATGAGCAGTTCTTC. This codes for CASSLRLAGGKNNEQFF.

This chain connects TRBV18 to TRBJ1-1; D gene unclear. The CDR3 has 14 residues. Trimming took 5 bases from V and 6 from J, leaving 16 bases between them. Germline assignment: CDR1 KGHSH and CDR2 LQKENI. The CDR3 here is CASSAFGEGAEAFF. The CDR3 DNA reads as TGTGCCAGCTCAGCCTTCGGGGAGGGAGCTGAAGCTTTCTTT.

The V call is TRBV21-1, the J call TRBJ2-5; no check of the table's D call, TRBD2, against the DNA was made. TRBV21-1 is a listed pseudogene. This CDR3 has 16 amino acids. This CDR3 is CASSDSGSRRKETQYF. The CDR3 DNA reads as TGTGCCAGCAGCGATAGCGGGAGCAGAAGAAAAGAGACCCAGTACTTC.

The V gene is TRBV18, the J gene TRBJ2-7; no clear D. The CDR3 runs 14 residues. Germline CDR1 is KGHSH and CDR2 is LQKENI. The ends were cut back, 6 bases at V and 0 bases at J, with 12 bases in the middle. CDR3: CASSSQDYSYEQYF. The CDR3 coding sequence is TGTGCCAGCTCTAGTCAGGATTACTCCTACGAGCAGTACTTC. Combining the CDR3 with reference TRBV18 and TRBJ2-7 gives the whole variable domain NAGVMQNPRHLVRRRGQEARLRCSPMKGHSHVYWYRQLPEEGLKFMVYLQKENIIDESGMPKERFSAEFPKEGPSILRIQQVVRGDSAAYFCASSSQDYSYEQYFGPGTRLTVT.

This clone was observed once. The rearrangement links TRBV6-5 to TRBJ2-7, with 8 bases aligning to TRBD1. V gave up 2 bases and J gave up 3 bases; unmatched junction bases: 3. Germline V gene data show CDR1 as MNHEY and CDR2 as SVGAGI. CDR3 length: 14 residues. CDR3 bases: TGTGCCAGCAGTTACCCGGGACAGGACTACGAGCAGTACTTC. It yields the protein CASSYPGQDYEQYF.